The entry below gives a single T cell receptor (beta chain) sequence along with its context. Its antigen is unidentified. This table comes from immunoSEQ multiplex PCR, and its TCRdb copy is limited to in-frame clones, with some not included. The table records more than 100,000 clones, around 84% of them present only once. The data were obtained in a study of T cell clones after liver transplantation. On the study more broadly: Standard immunosuppression, with no induction, continued until 12-24 months after transplant.

Study-level points and caveats: A larger donor-reactive than third-party decline suggested partial antigen-specific deletion. Conclusions were preliminary, with small, heterogeneous patient groups.

Sorting of unstimulated PBMCs yielded separate CD3+CD4+ and CD3+CD8+ fractions. V lost 3 bases and J lost 8; bases outside the gene matches: 8. The CDR3 contains 15 residues. Germline CDR1 and CDR2: SGHRS and YFSETQ. The TCR sequence derives from a human patient who received a liver transplant. A subset of T cells may come from the graft donor. Here the sequenced sample was CD4+ T cells from blood, taken 47 months after liver transplant. This chain connects TRBV5-1 to TRBJ2-1; TRBD1 agrees at 10 bases. As DNA, the CDR3 is TGCGCCAGCAGCTCTGGGACAGGGGCTGTGTATGAGCAGTTCTTC. Protein sequence: CASSSGTGAVYEQFF.